This T cell receptor (beta chain) was sequenced in a study of cytomegalovirus exposure and HLA in healthy donors. Findings of the study overall: Sequencing depth roughly uniform across donors was assumed in presence/absence analyses. Investigators reported 150 to 200 TCR beta chains as tied to cytomegalovirus. Three chains tied to CMV proved CMV antigen-specific in vitro.

For this clone: The antigen remains undetermined. This specimen includes other DNA sequences encoding the same CDR3.

Both 60 Vbeta primers and 13 Jbeta primers went into the PCR. Here immunoSEQ multiplex PCR was the method, and the copy in TCRdb shows in-frame clones only, minus some. The table lists around 150,000 clones, roughly 80% of them singletons. This receptor was identified in a man in his forties or fifties in good health and CMV-seropositive. The sequencing sample was made of PBMCs.

The CDR3 bases are TGTGCCAGCAGTAATACAGGGAATGAGCAGTTCTTC. It specifies CASSNTGNEQFF. The chain has TRBV28 and TRBJ2-1; D is perhaps TRBD1 (6 bases). V was cut by 5 bases and J by 7 bases, with 9 bases left in between. Germline V gene data show CDR1 as MDHEN and CDR2 as SYDVKM. The CDR3 spans 12 residues.